The rows below give T cell receptor beta chains drawn from one sample of a study of CD8 T cells in Susac syndrome. In TCRdb, the immunoSEQ multiplex PCR reads were re-called with MiXCR into one record per CDR3 protein. The data hold some 150,000 distinct CDR3 sequences, with roughly 94% observed a single time. The sequenced material came from CD4+ T cells from PBMCs. The receptors were gathered from a human donor with Susac syndrome. Each CDR3 is given with its conserved first and last residue. The order of the fields is V gene, J gene, CDR3 length, CDR3 protein.

V gene: TRBV7-3; J gene: TRBJ2-1; CDR3 length: 12; CDR3 protein: CASSLGAGEQFF
V gene: TRBV11-2; J gene: TRBJ2-1; CDR3 length: 14; CDR3 protein: CASSPGSRAAEQFF
V gene: TRBV29-1; J gene: TRBJ1-2; CDR3 length: 11; CDR3 protein: CSVEVNYGYTF
V gene: TRBV7-9; J gene: TRBJ1-2; CDR3 length: 14; CDR3 protein: CASSLDTARYGYTF
V gene: TRBV13; J gene: TRBJ2-2; CDR3 length: 14; CDR3 protein: CASRLAVNTGELFF
V gene: TRBV30; J gene: TRBJ2-5; CDR3 length: 16; CDR3 protein: CAWSVGNRRSEETQYF
V gene: TRBV28; J gene: TRBJ1-5; CDR3 length: 15; CDR3 protein: CASSPGGTSNQPQHF
V gene: TRBV7-9; J gene: TRBJ2-2; CDR3 length: 11; CDR3 protein: CASSWDGELFF
V gene: TRBV9; J gene: TRBJ2-1; CDR3 length: 15; CDR3 protein: CASSPSEGTYNEQFF
V gene: TRBV20-1; J gene: TRBJ2-5; CDR3 length: 16; CDR3 protein: CSAPLGSGGVVETQYF
V gene: TRBV7-2; J gene: TRBJ2-2; CDR3 length: 14; CDR3 protein: CASSWDRPTGELFF
V gene: TRBV7-2; J gene: TRBJ1-1; CDR3 length: 16; CDR3 protein: CASSSRRGGPNTEAFF
V gene: TRBV2; J gene: TRBJ2-1; CDR3 length: 15; CDR3 protein: CASTPRGGVWNEQFF
V gene: TRBV4-2; J gene: TRBJ2-7; CDR3 length: 15; CDR3 protein: CASSRTGLESYEQYF
V gene: TRBV3-1; J gene: TRBJ1-1; CDR3 length: 16; CDR3 protein: CASSPRDWGDSTEAFF
V gene: TRBV5-6; J gene: TRBJ2-7; CDR3 length: 14; CDR3 protein: CASSPSLGAGEQYF
V gene: TRBV18; J gene: TRBJ2-1; CDR3 length: 13; CDR3 protein: CASSSGQTDEQFF
V gene: TRBV18; J gene: TRBJ2-2; CDR3 length: 16; CDR3 protein: CASSPVRVANTGELFF
V gene: TRBV7-2; J gene: TRBJ2-3; CDR3 length: 14; CDR3 protein: CASSSSRDSDTQYF
V gene: TRBV7-9; J gene: TRBJ2-1; CDR3 length: 15; CDR3 protein: CASSPRTGVYNEQFF
V gene: TRBV20-1; J gene: TRBJ1-5; CDR3 length: 12; CDR3 protein: CSAGQTNQPQHF
V gene: TRBV15; J gene: TRBJ1-2; CDR3 length: 15; CDR3 protein: CATSREGSPNYGYTF
V gene: TRBV28; J gene: TRBJ1-1; CDR3 length: 13; CDR3 protein: CASRRIPNTEAFF
V gene: TRBV15; J gene: TRBJ1-5; CDR3 length: 13; CDR3 protein: CATSTTLDQPQHF
V gene: TRBV20-1; J gene: TRBJ2-1; CDR3 length: 19; CDR3 protein: CSAKPGLGLRMGPRDEQFF
V gene: TRBV15; J gene: TRBJ2-1; CDR3 length: 15; CDR3 protein: CATSRDMGAYNEQFF
V gene: TRBV20-1; J gene: TRBJ1-1; CDR3 length: 12; CDR3 protein: CSARRGHTEAFF
V gene: TRBV23-1; J gene: TRBJ1-2; CDR3 length: 14; CDR3 protein: CASRGRRPLYGYTF
V gene: TRBV12-3/TRBV12-4; J gene: TRBJ1-4; CDR3 length: 17; CDR3 protein: CASSPYAGTATNEKLFF
V gene: TRBV9; J gene: TRBJ2-1; CDR3 length: 16; CDR3 protein: CASSVGGGGAYNEQFF
V gene: TRBV7-9; J gene: TRBJ2-1; CDR3 length: 11; CDR3 protein: CASEEIREQFF
V gene: TRBV30; J gene: TRBJ1-2; CDR3 length: 14; CDR3 protein: CAFRDRGPLGGYTF
V gene: TRBV10-3; J gene: TRBJ1-6; CDR3 length: 14; CDR3 protein: CAISESGGNSPLHF
V gene: TRBV4-1; J gene: TRBJ1-1; CDR3 length: 14; CDR3 protein: CASSQDSGGTEAFF
V gene: TRBV9; J gene: TRBJ2-7; CDR3 length: 14; CDR3 protein: CASSVGQGTYEQYF
V gene: TRBV30; J gene: TRBJ2-7; CDR3 length: 11; CDR3 protein: CAWSGPYEQYF
V gene: TRBV2; J gene: TRBJ2-2; CDR3 length: 15; CDR3 protein: CASSESRGNTGELFF
V gene: TRBV19; J gene: TRBJ2-1; CDR3 length: 15; CDR3 protein: CASLGRGSSYNEQFF
V gene: TRBV12-3/TRBV12-4; J gene: TRBJ2-6; CDR3 length: 14; CDR3 protein: CASRYISGANVLTF
V gene: TRBV5-4; J gene: TRBJ1-2; CDR3 length: 12; CDR3 protein: CASSSGHNGYTF
V gene: TRBV9; J gene: TRBJ2-1; CDR3 length: 12; CDR3 protein: CASSSAQGGQFF
V gene: TRBV7-2; J gene: TRBJ2-4; CDR3 length: 12; CDR3 protein: CASSVGAHIQYF
V gene: TRBV5-5; J gene: TRBJ2-7; CDR3 length: 13; CDR3 protein: CASSHTGDYEQYF
V gene: TRBV18; J gene: TRBJ2-5; CDR3 length: 16; CDR3 protein: CASSQMDSRPVETQYF
V gene: TRBV5-6; J gene: TRBJ2-6; CDR3 length: 15; CDR3 protein: CASSIRGLGANVLTF
V gene: TRBV20-1; J gene: TRBJ2-3; CDR3 length: 14; CDR3 protein: CSAHRAVSTDTQYF
V gene: TRBV6-2/TRBV6-3; J gene: TRBJ2-5; CDR3 length: 12; CDR3 protein: CASSRRAKTQYF
V gene: TRBV5-1; J gene: TRBJ2-5; CDR3 length: 15; CDR3 protein: CASSTGQGRVETQYF
V gene: TRBV2; J gene: TRBJ2-1; CDR3 length: 14; CDR3 protein: CASSAGLAPNEQFF
V gene: TRBV18; J gene: TRBJ2-1; CDR3 length: 15; CDR3 protein: CASSPHSQHYNEQFF
V gene: TRBV7-3; J gene: TRBJ2-6; CDR3 length: 17; CDR3 protein: CASSVTGGASGANVLTF
V gene: TRBV5-1; J gene: TRBJ2-3; CDR3 length: 16; CDR3 protein: CASSESPGQITDTQYF
V gene: TRBV10-3; J gene: TRBJ2-1; CDR3 length: 17; CDR3 protein: CAISEGEKTPNYNEQFF
V gene: TRBV7-8; J gene: TRBJ1-1; CDR3 length: 14; CDR3 protein: CASSLVMGNTEAFF
V gene: TRBV30; J gene: TRBJ1-3; CDR3 length: 15; CDR3 protein: CAWRGSGGSGNTIYF
V gene: TRBV29-1; J gene: TRBJ2-7; CDR3 length: 12; CDR3 protein: CSVREGGFEQYF
V gene: TRBV5-4; J gene: TRBJ1-1; CDR3 length: 15; CDR3 protein: CASSSGRGPGTEAFF